What follows are 10 T cell receptor beta chains derived from one specimen sequenced in a study of blood T cell repertoires in COVID-19. Here immunoSEQ multiplex PCR was the method, and the copy in TCRdb shows in-frame clones only, minus some. This table has about 160,000 clones, roughly 90% appearing once. The sequencing input was peripheral blood. Every receptor here comes from a man in his late teens or twenties with acute or convalescent COVID-19.

This clone appeared a single time. The chain joins TRBV2 to TRBJ1-1, with TRBD1 matching over 7 bases. The J segment lost 7 bases and the V segment lost 5 bases, leaving 10 bases of the junction unmatched. This CDR3 region has 14 residues. Germline V CDR1 and CDR2: SNHLY, FYNNEI. CDR3 amino acids: CASSRPGWDSEAFF. The CDR3 region has the DNA TGTGCCAGCAGTCGCCCGGGGTGGGACAGTGAAGCTTTCTTT.

V and J are TRBV19 and TRBJ2-6; no firm D call. V was clipped by 5 bases and J by 4 bases, with 18 bases between them. Looked up from germline, CDR1 is LNHDA and CDR2 is SQIVND (reference sequence). CDR3 length: 17 residues. The CDR3 sequence: CASSLGALAPGANVLTF. The CDR3 nucleotides are TGTGCCAGTAGTCTGGGCGCGTTGGCGCCGGGGGCCAACGTCCTGACTTTC.

V and J are TRBV2 and TRBJ1-2; 7 bases are a match to TRBD1. After removal of 5 bases from V and 4 bases from J, the junction contained 4 bases not matched to a gene. This CDR3 is 13 amino acids long. Germline V gene lookup returns CDR1 SNHLY and CDR2 FYNNEI. CDR3 in DNA: TGTGCCAGCAGTCAGACAGGGATCTATGGCTACACCTTC. This encodes CASSQTGIYGYTF.

A single count supports this clone. The chain has TRBV2 and TRBJ2-7, with 7 nucleotides matching TRBD1. From germline, CDR1 is SNHLY and CDR2 FYNNEI. This CDR3 has 12 residues. After removal of 8 bases from V and 4 bases from J, the junction contained 5 bases not matched to a gene. The DNA for the CDR3 is TGTGCCAGCTCGGGACAGACGTACGAGCAGTACTTC. Amino acid sequence: CASSGQTYEQYF.

This chain uses TRBV5-5 with TRBJ1-2, with unresolved D. Deletions cut 0 bases from V and 8 bases from J, with 20 bases between. This CDR3 region has 16 residues. Germline values: CDR1 SGHKS, CDR2 YYEKEE (reference sequence). CDR3 bases: TGTGCCAGCAGCTTGGCCCCCGGCCAGGATCGGGGAGGCTACACCTTC. Translating gives CASSLAPGQDRGGYTF.

The rearrangement joins TRBV2 to TRBJ1-5, with D perhaps matching TRBD1 (6 bases). Looked up from germline, CDR1 is SNHLY and CDR2 is FYNNEI. V shed 2 bases and J shed 7 bases, with 15 bases lying between them. There are 15 residues in the CDR3. This CDR3 reads CASSERDTGHQPQHF. The CDR3 DNA sequence: TGTGCCAGCAGTGAACGCGATACAGGGCACCAGCCCCAGCATTTT.

This chain joins TRBV19 and TRBJ1-5; D is possibly TRBD1 (6 bases). Germline V gene sequence: CDR1 LNHDA, CDR2 SQIVND (reference sequence). CDR3 size: 16 residues. V was cut by 7 bases and J by 5 bases, with 21 bases left in between. The CDR3 DNA reads TGTGCCAGTACCCCACCGGATTGGGGGCGCGATCAGCCCCAGCATTTT. This codes for CASTPPDWGRDQPQHF.

The genes are TRBV5-1 and TRBJ2-7, with TRBD2 matching 8 bases. Trimming took 4 bases from V and 3 from J; bases not matched to a gene: 18. This CDR3 has 18 amino acids. The V gene's germline CDR1 is SGHRS and CDR2 YFSETQ. CDR3 region: CASSLGLLALAAVYEQYF. CDR3 sequence (DNA): TGCGCCAGCAGCCTGGGACTTCTTGCACTAGCGGCGGTCTACGAGCAGTACTTC.

The CDR3 nucleotides read TGTGCCAGCAGCCCAGGGGGAAACCTCGATGGCTACACCTTC. It yields the protein CASSPGGNLDGYTF. The V gene is TRBV5-6, the J gene TRBJ1-2, with 7 positions matching TRBD1. After removal of 4 bases from V and 6 bases from J, the junction contained 9 bases not matched to a gene. Germline V gene lookup returns CDR1 SGHDT and CDR2 YYEEEE. The CDR3 spans 14 residues.

The CDR3 region has the DNA TGTGCCAGCAGCCCTAGCGGGGGGCATCAAGGGGAGACCCAGTACTTC. It yields the protein CASSPSGGHQGETQYF. V and J are TRBV13 and TRBJ2-5, with 11 bases lining up with TRBD2. V shed 5 bases, J shed 5 bases, and the junction held 10 bases outside the gene matches. CDR3 length: 16 amino acids. Germline V gives CDR1 PRHDT, CDR2 FYEKMQ (reference sequence).